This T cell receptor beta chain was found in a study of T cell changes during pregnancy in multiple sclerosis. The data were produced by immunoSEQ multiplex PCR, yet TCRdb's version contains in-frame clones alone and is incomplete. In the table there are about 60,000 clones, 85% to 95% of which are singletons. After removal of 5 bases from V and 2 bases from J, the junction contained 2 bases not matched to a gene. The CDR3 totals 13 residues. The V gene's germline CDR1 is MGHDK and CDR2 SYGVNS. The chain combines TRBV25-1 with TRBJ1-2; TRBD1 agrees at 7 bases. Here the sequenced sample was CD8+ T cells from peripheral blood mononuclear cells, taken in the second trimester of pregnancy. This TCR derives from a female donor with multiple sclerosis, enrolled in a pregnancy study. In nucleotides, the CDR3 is TGTGCCAGCAGTCAGGGGGAGAACTATGGCTACACCTTC. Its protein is CASSQGENYGYTF.